This section outlines one T cell receptor (beta chain) sequence together with its context. The sample originates from a study of metastatic and nonmetastatic thyroid tumors. Germline V CDR1 and CDR2: SGHRS, YFSETQ. V was shortened by 5 bases and J by 7 bases, with 16 bases between the two germline ends. The CDR3 runs to 13 residues. Each patient came to thyroid surgery without any prior treatment (of any kind). How the authors handled the data: Differences in CDR3 between clinicopathological groups were drawn on to build a classifier intended to discriminate distant-metastatic papillary thyroid cancer patients. MiXCR re-clonotyped the PCR reads for TCRdb. None of the V and J calls come from the authors' own analysis; TCRdb made them. This table holds under 30,000 clones, around 16% found once.

The sample was blood. The clonotype comes from a male donor with papillary thyroid cancer or a benign thyroid nodule (not recorded which). Some clones in this sample may be carry-over from other donors' samples. V gene TRBV5-1 combines with J gene TRBJ2-7; the D is unclear. In DNA, the CDR3 is TGCGCCAGCAGATTTACAAGGGTGAGAGAGCAGTACTTC. This sequence encodes CASRFTRVREQYF.